The 15 T cell receptor beta chains in this list originate from one sample, sequenced in a study of blood T cell repertoires in COVID-19. Libraries were prepared by immunoSEQ multiplex PCR; TCRdb keeps only in-frame clonotypes and omits some of them. This sample has 140,000 to 150,000 clones; more than 75% occur once, and the top ten carry approximately 13%. Material: peripheral blood. These receptors all stem from a man aged 60-69 years with active or convalescent COVID-19.

Of note for this clone: Other DNA sequences in this specimen translate into the identical CDR3. The V and J genes are TRBV28 and TRBJ2-7; D is possibly TRBD2 (6 bases). The CDR3 is made up of 14 amino acids. Germline CDR1 is MDHEN and CDR2 is SYDVKM. Trimming took 3 bases from V and 4 from J, leaving 13 bases between them. The CDR3 region is CASSFSGGRYEQYF. Written as DNA, the CDR3 is TGTGCCAGCAGTTTCTCAGGAGGGAGGTACGAGCAGTACTTC.

The chain uses TRBV7-9 and TRBJ2-2, with 9 nucleotides matching TRBD1. Germline CDR1 SEHNR, CDR2 FQNEAQ (reference sequence). V trimming: 5 bases; J trimming: 4 bases; junction bases outside the gene matches: 8. CDR3 length: 16 amino acids. The CDR3 DNA reads as TGTGCCAGCAGCCTGGGACAGGGAAGGGGCACCGGGGAGCTGTTTTTT. Protein: CASSLGQGRGTGELFF.

V is TRBV3-1 (or the pseudogene TRBV3-2) and J is TRBJ1-5; D gene unclear. The CDR3 is 17 amino acids. The V end lost 0 bases, the J end lost 1 base, and 13 bases lay between the germline ends. CDR1 and CDR2 from the germline V gene are LGHDT and YNNKEL (reference sequence). CDR3 loop: CASSQECRGDSNQPQHF. The CDR3 nucleotides are TGTGCCAGCAGCCAAGAGTGTCGGGGAGACAGCAATCAGCCCCAGCATTTT.

This CDR3 reads CASSFVPLCGQGVVGQPQHF. CDR3 coding DNA: TGTGCCAGCAGCTTTGTCCCCCTATGTGGACAGGGGGTCGTTGGTCAGCCCCAGCATTTT. The rearrangement joins TRBV7-3 to TRBJ1-5, with 10 bases fitting TRBD1. The CDR3 extends over 20 amino acids. In germline, CDR1 is SGHTA, CDR2 FQGTGA. V gave up 3 bases and J gave up 6 bases; unmatched junction bases: 20.

The chain couples TRBV6-5 to TRBJ2-1; D may be TRBD2 (6 bases). Trimming removed 4 bases at V and 4 bases at J, with 8 bases between. The CDR3 is 13 residues long. The germline V gene encodes CDR1 MNHEY and CDR2 SVGAGI. The CDR3: CASSSGLYNEQFF. The DNA of the CDR3 is TGTGCCAGCAGTTCGGGACTTTACAATGAGCAGTTCTTC.

The rearrangement joins TRBV3-1 (or the pseudogene TRBV3-2) to TRBJ2-3; 12 positions agree with TRBD2. J was trimmed by 0 bases and V by 3 bases; bases with no gene match: 1. This CDR3 contains 16 residues. The germline V gene has CDR1 LGHDT and CDR2 YNNKEL (reference sequence). CDR3 in DNA: TGTGCCAGCAGCCAGGGGACTAGCGGGAGCACAGATACGCAGTATTTT. Residues: CASSQGTSGSTDTQYF.

This chain joins TRBV19 and TRBJ2-1, with TRBD1 identical over 7 bases. CDR1 and CDR2 from the germline V gene are LNHDA and SQIVND (reference sequence). Germline trimming cut 5 bases from V and 5 bases from J; bases unmatched to any gene: 3. The CDR3 is made up of 13 amino acids. CDR3 protein: CASSLDRDNEQFF. CDR3 sequence (DNA): TGTGCCAGTAGTCTCGACAGGGACAATGAGCAGTTCTTC. Looking up the rest from reference TRBV19 and TRBJ2-1 gives the full variable domain: DGGITQSPKYLFRKEGQNVTLSCEQNLNHDAMYWYRQDPGQGLRLIYYSQIVNDFQKGDIAEGYSVSREKKESFPLTVTSAQKNPTAFYLCASSLDRDNEQFFGPGTRLTVL.

The CDR3 DNA is TGCAGTGCTAGAGATCCCGGGACCCAGTACTTC. Protein sequence: CSARDPGTQYF. This chain connects TRBV20-1 to TRBJ2-5; D remains ambiguous. The V end lost 0 bases, the J end lost 7 bases, and 6 bases lay between the germline ends. Germline V CDR1 and CDR2: DFQATT, SNEGSKA (reference sequence). CDR3 length: 11 residues.

The chain links TRBV28 to TRBJ2-3, with 11 nucleotides matching TRBD2. The germline gives CDR1 MDHEN, CDR2 SYDVKM. V was pared by 5 bases and J by 2 bases, with 6 bases of the junction left unmatched. The CDR3 totals 16 residues. CDR3 sequence: CASSLTTSGTTDTQYF. The CDR3 region has the DNA TGTGCCAGCAGTCTGACGACTAGCGGGACCACAGATACGCAGTATTTT.

V usage is TRBV10-3 and J usage is TRBJ2-7; no firm D call. Trimming left V 5 bases short and J 4 bases short, with 9 bases between. Germline V gene sequence: CDR1 ENHRY, CDR2 SYGVKD. The CDR3 is 12 residues long. The chain's CDR3 is CAISTAAYEQYF. CDR3 DNA sequence: TGTGCCATCAGTACAGCAGCTTACGAGCAGTACTTC.

The chain employs TRBV24-1 and TRBJ2-3; 11 nucleotides agree with TRBD2. The CDR3 covers 18 residues. The trim removed 3 bases at V and 5 bases at J, leaving 12 bases unmatched. CDR1 KGHDR and CDR2 SFDVKD come from the germline V gene. The CDR3 DNA reads TGTGCCACCAGTGATGGGAGACTAGCGGGACTGCCCTTAGATACGCAGTATTTT. This translates into CATSDGRLAGLPLDTQYF.

This clone was counted only a few times. J is TRBJ2-7 and V is TRBV19; 8 positions agree with TRBD1. This CDR3 is built from 15 residues. The germline gives CDR1 LNHDA, CDR2 SQIVND (reference sequence). Trimming cost V 4 bases and J 0 bases; bases outside gene matches: 5. In DNA, the CDR3 is TGTGCCAGTAGTAGTCCGACAGGGGTCTCCTACGAGCAGTACTTC. Translation: CASSSPTGVSYEQYF.

The chain recombines TRBV21-1 with TRBJ1-5; TRBD1 was called by the table and not checked on the DNA. TRBV21-1 is reported as a pseudogene. The CDR3 has 15 residues. The CDR3 coding sequence is TGTGCCAGCAGCAAAGAACAGGGGGGTTGCCAGCCCCAGCATTTT. Protein sequence: CASSKEQGGCQPQHF.

The chain joins TRBV7-9 to TRBJ2-5, with D possibly TRBD1 on 5 matching bases. The CDR3 is made up of 13 amino acids. The germline V and J ends were trimmed by 4 bases and 4 bases, with 10 bases remaining between them. Germline V gives CDR1 SEHNR, CDR2 FQNEAQ (reference sequence). CDR3 coding DNA: TGTGCCAGCAGCTCGACAGCCGTAGAGACCCAGTACTTC. It translates to CASSSTAVETQYF. Full variable domain (outside the CDR3, taken from reference TRBV7-9 and TRBJ2-5): DTGVSQNPRHKITKRGQNVTFRCDPISEHNRLYWYRQTLGQGPEFLTYFQNEAQLEKSRLLSDRFSAERPKGSFSTLEIQRTEQGDSAMYLCASSSTAVETQYFGPGTRLLVL.

The gene calls are TRBV11-2 and TRBJ1-6, with 8 bases identical to TRBD1. The CDR3 extends over 14 amino acids. The germline V gene encodes CDR1 SGHAT and CDR2 FQNNGV. With 5 bases clipped from V and 10 bases from J, the junction kept 7 bases outside the gene matches. The CDR3 protein is CASSAQGENSPLHF. CDR3 nucleotide sequence: TGTGCCAGCAGCGCACAGGGGGAAAACTCACCCCTCCACTTT.